This T cell receptor (beta chain) was recorded in a study of blood T cell repertoires in COVID-19. The overall study: Samples representing acute and convalescent COVID-19 were sourced from the United States, Italy and Spain.

Study processing details: Researchers report that nucleated cell counts were estimated from reference gene primer amplification. This table comes from immunoSEQ multiplex PCR, and its TCRdb copy is limited to in-frame clones, with some not included. Clone size and V and J calls were adopted from that table, with D and trimming inferred from the DNA. The profile shows 90,000 to 120,000 clones, roughly 84% of them singletons. Trimming took off 4 bases at V and 0 bases at J, with 13 bases between the two ends. This CDR3 comprises 15 residues. In germline, CDR1 is SGDLS, CDR2 YYNGEE. This sequence joins TRBV9 and TRBJ1-1; possibly TRBD1 for D (5 bases). The sample taken for sequencing was peripheral blood. The receptor was isolated from a human donor in a cohort sampled during active COVID-19. CDR3 amino acids: CASSPRVDMNTEAFF. The CDR3 nucleotides read TGTGCCAGCAGCCCCCGGGTGGACATGAACACTGAAGCTTTCTTT. Variable domain in full (rest from reference TRBV9 and TRBJ1-1): DSGVTQTPKHLITATGQRVTLRCSPRSGDLSVYWYQQSLDQGLQFLIQYYNGEERAKGNILERFSAQQFPDLHSELNLSSLELGDSALYFCASSPRVDMNTEAFFGQGTRLTVV.